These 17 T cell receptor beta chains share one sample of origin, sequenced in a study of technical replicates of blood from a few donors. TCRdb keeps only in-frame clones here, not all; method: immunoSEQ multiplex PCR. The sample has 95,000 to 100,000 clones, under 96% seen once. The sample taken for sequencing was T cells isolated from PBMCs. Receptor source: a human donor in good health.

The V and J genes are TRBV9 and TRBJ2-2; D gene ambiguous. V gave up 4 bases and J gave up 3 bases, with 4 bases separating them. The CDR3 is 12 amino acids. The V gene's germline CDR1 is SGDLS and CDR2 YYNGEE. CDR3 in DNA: TGTGCCAGCAGCTCCGACACCGGGGAGCTGTTTTTT. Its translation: CASSSDTGELFF. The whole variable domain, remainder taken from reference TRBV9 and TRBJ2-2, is DSGVTQTPKHLITATGQRVTLRCSPRSGDLSVYWYQQSLDQGLQFLIQYYNGEERAKGNILERFSAQQFPDLHSELNLSSLELGDSALYFCASSSDTGELFFGEGSRLTVL.

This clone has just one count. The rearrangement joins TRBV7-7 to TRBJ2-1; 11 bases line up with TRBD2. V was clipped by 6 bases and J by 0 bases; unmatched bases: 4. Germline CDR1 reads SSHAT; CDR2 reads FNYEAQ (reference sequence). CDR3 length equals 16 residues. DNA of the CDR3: TGTGCCAGCAGTCAAGGGACTAGCGGCTCCTACAATGAGCAGTTCTTC. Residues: CASSQGTSGSYNEQFF.

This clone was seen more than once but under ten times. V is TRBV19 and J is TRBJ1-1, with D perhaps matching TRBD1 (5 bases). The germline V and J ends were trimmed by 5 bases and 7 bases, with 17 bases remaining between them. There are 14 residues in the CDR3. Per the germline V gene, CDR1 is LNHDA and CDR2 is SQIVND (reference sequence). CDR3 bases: TGTGCCAGTAGTCCAGGGAGGGTCATGGGTGAAGCTTTCTTT. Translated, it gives CASSPGRVMGEAFF.

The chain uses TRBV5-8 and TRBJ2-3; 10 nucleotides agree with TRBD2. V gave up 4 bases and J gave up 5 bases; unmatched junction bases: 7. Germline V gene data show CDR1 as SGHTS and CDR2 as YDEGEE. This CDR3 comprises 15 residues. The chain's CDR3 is CASSEQGLAEDTQYF. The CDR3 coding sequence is TGTGCCAGCAGCGAACAAGGACTAGCGGAAGATACGCAGTATTTT. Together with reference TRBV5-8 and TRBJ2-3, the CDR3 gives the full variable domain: EAGVTQSPTHLIKTRGQQATLRCSPISGHTSVYWYQQALGLGLQFLLWYDEGEERNRGNFPPRFSGRQFPNYSSELNVNALELEDSALYLCASSEQGLAEDTQYFGPGTRLTVL.

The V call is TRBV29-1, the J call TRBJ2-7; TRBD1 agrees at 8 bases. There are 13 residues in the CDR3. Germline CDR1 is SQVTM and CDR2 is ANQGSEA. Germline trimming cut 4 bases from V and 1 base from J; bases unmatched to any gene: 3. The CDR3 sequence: CSVVWTGSYEQYF. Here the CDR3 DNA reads TGCAGCGTTGTTTGGACAGGGTCCTACGAGCAGTACTTC.

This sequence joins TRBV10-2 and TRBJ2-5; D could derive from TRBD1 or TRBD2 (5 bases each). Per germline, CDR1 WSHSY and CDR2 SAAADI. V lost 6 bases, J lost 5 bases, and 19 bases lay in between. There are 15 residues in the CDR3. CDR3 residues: CASRERGSILETQYF. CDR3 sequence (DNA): TGCGCCAGCAGAGAGAGGGGTAGTATACTTGAGACCCAGTACTTC.

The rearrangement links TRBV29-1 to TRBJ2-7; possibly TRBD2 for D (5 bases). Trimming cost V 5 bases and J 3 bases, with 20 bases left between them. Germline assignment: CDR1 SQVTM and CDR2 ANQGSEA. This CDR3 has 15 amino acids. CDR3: CSVSIPRLSIYEQYF. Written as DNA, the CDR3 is TGCAGCGTTTCGATCCCTCGACTATCCATCTACGAGCAGTACTTC.

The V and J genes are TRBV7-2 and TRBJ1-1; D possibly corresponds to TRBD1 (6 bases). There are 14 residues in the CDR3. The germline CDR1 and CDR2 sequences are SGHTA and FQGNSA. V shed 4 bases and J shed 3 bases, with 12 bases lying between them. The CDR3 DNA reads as TGTGCCAGCAGCTACAGGGTAGGGGACACTGAAGCTTTCTTT. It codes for CASSYRVGDTEAFF.

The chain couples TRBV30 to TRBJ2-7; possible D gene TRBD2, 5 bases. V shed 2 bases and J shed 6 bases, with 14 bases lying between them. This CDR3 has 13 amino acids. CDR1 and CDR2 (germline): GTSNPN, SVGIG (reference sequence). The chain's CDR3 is CAWSSRFEGEQYF. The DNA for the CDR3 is TGTGCCTGGAGTTCGCGCTTCGAGGGCGAGCAGTACTTC.

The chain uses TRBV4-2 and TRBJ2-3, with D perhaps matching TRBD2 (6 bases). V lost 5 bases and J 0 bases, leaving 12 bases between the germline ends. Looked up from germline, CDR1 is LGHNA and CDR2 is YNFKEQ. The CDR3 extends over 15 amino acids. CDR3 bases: TGTGCCAGCAGCGGGCGACTAGGCAGCACAGATACGCAGTATTTT. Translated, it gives CASSGRLGSTDTQYF.

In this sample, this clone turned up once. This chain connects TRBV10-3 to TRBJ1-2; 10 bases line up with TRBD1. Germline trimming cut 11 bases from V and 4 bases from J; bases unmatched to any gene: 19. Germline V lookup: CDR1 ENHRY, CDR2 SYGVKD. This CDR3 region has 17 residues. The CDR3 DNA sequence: TGTGCCGCATCGCCGTCCTCGGGACAGGGGACCTCCTATGGCTACACCTTC. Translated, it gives CAASPSSGQGTSYGYTF.

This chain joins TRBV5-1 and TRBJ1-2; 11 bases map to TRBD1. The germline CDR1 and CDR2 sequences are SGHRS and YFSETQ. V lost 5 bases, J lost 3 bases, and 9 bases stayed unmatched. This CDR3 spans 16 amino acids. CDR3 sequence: CASRPTGTGGDYGYTF. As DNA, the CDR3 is TGCGCCAGCAGACCGACGGGGACAGGGGGGGACTATGGCTACACCTTC.

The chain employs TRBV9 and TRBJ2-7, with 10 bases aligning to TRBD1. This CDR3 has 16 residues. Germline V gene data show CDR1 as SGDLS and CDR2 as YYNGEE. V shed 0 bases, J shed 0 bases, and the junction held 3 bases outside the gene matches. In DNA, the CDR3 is TGTGCCAGCAGCGTAGTCCGGACAGGGGGCTCCTACGAGCAGTACTTC. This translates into CASSVVRTGGSYEQYF.

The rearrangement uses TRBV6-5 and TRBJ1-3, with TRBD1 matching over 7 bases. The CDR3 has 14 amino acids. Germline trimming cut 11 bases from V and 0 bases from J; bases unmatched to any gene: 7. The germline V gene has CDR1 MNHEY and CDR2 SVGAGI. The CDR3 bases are TGTGCCGTCAGGGACAGCCTCTCTGGAAACACCATATATTTT. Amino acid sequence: CAVRDSLSGNTIYF.

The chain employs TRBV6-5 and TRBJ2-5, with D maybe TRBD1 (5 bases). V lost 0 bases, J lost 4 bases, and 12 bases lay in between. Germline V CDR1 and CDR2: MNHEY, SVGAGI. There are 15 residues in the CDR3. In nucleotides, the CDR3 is TGTGCCAGCAGTTACTCTCCCAGGGCCGGAGAGACCCAGTACTTC. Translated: CASSYSPRAGETQYF.

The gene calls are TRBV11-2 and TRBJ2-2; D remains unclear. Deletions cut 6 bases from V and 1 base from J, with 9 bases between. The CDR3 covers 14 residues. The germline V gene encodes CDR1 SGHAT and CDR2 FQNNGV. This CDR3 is CASRRLGNTGELFF. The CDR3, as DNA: TGTGCCAGCAGACGACTCGGGAACACCGGGGAGCTGTTTTTT.

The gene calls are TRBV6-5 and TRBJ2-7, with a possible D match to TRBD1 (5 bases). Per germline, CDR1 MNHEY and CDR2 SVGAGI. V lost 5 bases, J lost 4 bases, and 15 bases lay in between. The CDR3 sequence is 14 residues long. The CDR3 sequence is CASSRAGSLYEQYF. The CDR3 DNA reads TGTGCCAGCAGTCGGGCAGGGTCTTTGTACGAGCAGTACTTC.